These 6 T cell receptor beta chains were all obtained from the same sample, sequenced in a study of T cells in Graves' hyperthyroidism and ophthalmopathy. Amplification yielded TCR beta CDR3 regions, with RNA transcripts as the source. RT-PCR in the first round (using the HTBI primer set) targeted the TCR CDR3. TCRdb independently ran MiXCR on the multiplex PCR reads; one entry per CDR3 protein. The sample shows a few hundred thousand distinct CDR3 sequences, 15% to 20% of them seen only once. The sequencing sample was made of blood. The receptors were gathered from a man between 40 and 49 years old with Graves' hyperthyroidism.

V is TRBV3-1 and J is TRBJ1-2; D unresolved. The V end was cut by 0 bases, the J end by 5 bases, with 10 bases between. In germline, CDR1 is LGHDT, CDR2 YNNKEL (reference sequence). The CDR3 consists of 14 residues. DNA for the CDR3: TGTGCCAGCAGCCAAGACACCAGTATGTATGGCTACACCTTC. Its translation is CASSQDTSMYGYTF.

Note on this clonotype: Mismatch with germline at one junction end may stem from a read error. The chain couples TRBV13 to TRBJ2-3; 12 nucleotides align to TRBD2. This CDR3 is 16 amino acids long. Germline CDR1 PRHDT, CDR2 FYEKMQ (reference sequence). The CDR3 sequence: CASSPSSGGESDAQYF. CDR3 in DNA: TGTGCCAGCAGCCCATCTAGCGGGGGGGAGTCAGATGCGCAGTATTTT.

This clonotype was recorded many times. The rearrangement uses TRBV6-1 and TRBJ1-5; D possibly corresponds to TRBD1 (6 bases). Trimming took off 1 base at V and 1 base at J, with 8 bases between the two ends. The CDR3 totals 15 residues. CDR1 is MNHNS and CDR2 is SASEGT in the germline V gene. The CDR3 region is CASSEEGTSNQPQHF. CDR3 bases: TGTGCCAGCAGTGAAGAGGGGACAAGCAATCAGCCCCAGCATTTT.

A remark on this clonotype: A read error may be the cause here, since a much bigger clone is one base away. The J gene is TRBJ2-7, the V gene TRBV28; no firm D call. Germline V gene data show CDR1 as MDHEN and CDR2 as SYDVKM. With 4 bases removed from V and 5 bases from J, the gap between germline ends came to 9 bases. The CDR3 is 12 amino acids. CDR3 DNA sequence: TGTGCCAGCAGTTCCGGTCTTAACGAGCAGTACTTC. Translating it yields CASSSGLNEQYF.

V and J are TRBV15 and TRBJ1-6, with D possibly being TRBD1 (6 bases). CDR1 LNHNV and CDR2 YYDKDF come from the germline V gene (reference sequence). This CDR3 region has 14 residues. Trimming cost V 4 bases and J 4 bases, with 8 bases left between them. CDR3: CATSKDRYNSPLHF. CDR3 in DNA: TGTGCCACCAGCAAGGACAGATATAATTCACCCCTCCACTTT. The variable domain in full, completed from reference TRBV15 and TRBJ1-6, reads DAMVIQNPRYQVTQFGKPVTLSCSQTLNHNVMYWYQQKSSQAPKLLFHYYDKDFNNEADTPDNFQSRRPNTSFCFLDIRSPGLGDTAMYLCATSKDRYNSPLHFGNGTRLTVT.

This clonotype has a count of ten or more. The rearrangement uses TRBV9 and TRBJ2-7; D may be TRBD2 (5 bases). This CDR3 has 15 amino acids. Germline-derived CDR1 and CDR2 are SGDLS and YYNGEE. V was clipped by 4 bases and J by 0 bases, with 14 bases between them. This chain's CDR3 is CASSLGGSSSYEQYF. CDR3 in DNA: TGTGCCAGCAGCCTAGGAGGCAGTAGCTCCTACGAGCAGTACTTC.